The 11 T cell receptor beta chains reported below all come from one sample, sequenced in a study of cytomegalovirus exposure and HLA in healthy donors (dated by TCRdb to about 2017). The library was obtained by the immunoSEQ multiplex PCR assay. A mixture of 60 forward primers for TCR Vbeta segments and 13 reverse primers for TCR Jbeta segments was used in the multiplex PCR. The immuneACCESS repertoire file appears here via TCRdb, limited to in-frame rearrangements. These files lack a portion of the clones; in checked studies, under half of the deficit traces to unresolved V genes, and the cause of the others is not known. The sample data list around 100,000 clones, and less than 75% of these were observed just once. The ten largest clones take up 11% of the sample. Sequenced material: PBMCs. These receptors were obtained from a man in his forties in good health and CMV-seropositive.

V gene TRBV29-1 combines with J gene TRBJ2-3, with 10 bases aligning to TRBD1. The V and J ends lost 6 bases and 5 bases, in that order; junction bases with no gene match: 11. The CDR3 is 15 amino acids. The germline CDR1 and CDR2 sequences are SQVTM and ANQGSEA. DNA for the CDR3: TGCAGCGTCCAATCGGGGACAGGGGTTGGAGATACGCAGTATTTT. Its translation is CSVQSGTGVGDTQYF.

This chain links TRBV19 with TRBJ1-5; TRBD1 matches at 7 bases. The junction had 3 bases not matched to a gene; V was cut back by 2 bases and J by 2 bases. CDR3 length: 15 residues. CDR1 is LNHDA and CDR2 is SQIVND in the germline V gene (reference sequence). DNA of the CDR3: TGTGCCAGTAGTATACAAACAGGGGGCAATCAGCCCCAGCATTTT. Translated, it gives CASSIQTGGNQPQHF.

J is TRBJ1-1 and V is TRBV7-2; D is possibly TRBD1 (5 bases). The CDR3 extends over 15 amino acids. From germline, CDR1 is SGHTA and CDR2 FQGNSA. V shed 0 bases and J shed 5 bases, with 13 bases lying between them. The CDR3: CASSLAVSGRTEAFF. The CDR3 DNA follows: TGTGCCAGCAGCTTAGCGGTTTCAGGGCGGACTGAAGCTTTCTTT.

The J gene is TRBJ1-2, the V gene TRBV7-9; D may be TRBD1 (5 bases). CDR1 is SEHNR and CDR2 is FQNEAQ in the germline V gene (reference sequence). This CDR3 is built from 13 residues. Trimming removed 6 bases at V and 1 base at J, with 9 bases between. For the CDR3, the DNA is TGTGCCAGCAGTTCGGGGGGTAACTATGGCTACACCTTC. Protein product: CASSSGGNYGYTF.

This chain uses TRBV4-2 with TRBJ2-7; the D gene is possibly TRBD1 (6 bases). The germline V gene encodes CDR1 LGHNA and CDR2 YNFKEQ. The CDR3 runs 18 residues. Between the trimmed V and J ends, which lost 6 bases and 0 bases, there was a span of 24 bases. The CDR3 DNA sequence: TGTGCCAGCAGTGAGTATACGACGACAGGTAGAACCTCCTACGAGCAGTACTTC. Translating it yields CASSEYTTTGRTSYEQYF.

The chain uses TRBV30 and TRBJ2-2, with D possibly being TRBD1 (6 bases). The CDR3 length is 14 residues. Germline loops: CDR1 GTSNPN, CDR2 SVGIG (reference sequence). The V end was cut by 2 bases, the J end by 4 bases, with 11 bases between. The CDR3 loop is CAWSLNRVTGELFF. DNA for the CDR3: TGTGCCTGGAGTCTAAACAGGGTCACCGGGGAGCTGTTTTTT.

The chain uses TRBV18 and TRBJ1-1; TRBD1 is a possible D gene (6 bases). The CDR3 contains 13 residues. With 5 bases removed from V and 5 bases from J, the gap between germline ends came to 12 bases. Looked up from germline, CDR1 is KGHSH and CDR2 is LQKENI. The CDR3 loop is CASSGGGLTEAFF. The CDR3 coding sequence is TGTGCCAGCTCAGGGGGGGGGCTGACTGAAGCTTTCTTT.

The V and J genes are TRBV30 and TRBJ2-2, with TRBD1 matching over 8 bases. J gave up 7 bases and V 6 bases, and 7 bases lay outside the gene matches. CDR3 length equals 13 residues. CDR1 and CDR2 from the germline V gene are GTSNPN and SVGIG (reference sequence). CDR3 DNA sequence: TGTGCCTGCCCCCGACAGGGGAGCGGGGAGCTGTTTTTT. Translating it yields CACPRQGSGELFF.

The chain couples TRBV7-2 to TRBJ1-2; 7 nucleotides line up with TRBD1. Germline V gives CDR1 SGHTA, CDR2 FQGNSA. The CDR3 is 15 residues long. The V gene end was trimmed by 1 base and the J gene end by 2 bases; junction bases not matched to a gene: 4. For the CDR3, the DNA is TGTGCCAGCAGCTTAGAGGGGGCGCCGAACTATGGCTACACCTTC. It translates to CASSLEGAPNYGYTF.

This clone turned up a few times. The chain joins TRBV5-1 to TRBJ2-7; 12 positions agree with TRBD1. This CDR3 has 15 amino acids. The ends lost 1 base at V and 6 bases at J; junction bases unmatched: 5. CDR1 SGHRS and CDR2 YFSETQ come from the germline V gene. CDR3 loop: CASSLTGTGGPEQYV. As DNA, the CDR3 is TGCGCCAGCAGCTTGACCGGGACAGGGGGCCCCGAGCAGTACGTC.

The J gene is TRBJ2-5, the V gene TRBV5-1; tentatively, D is TRBD1 (7 bases). V lost 4 bases and J lost 4, with 14 bases in between. CDR1 and CDR2 from the germline V gene are SGHRS and YFSETQ. CDR3 size: 14 residues. In nucleotides, the CDR3 is TGCGCCAGCAGCCAACAGGGGCGGGGAGAGACCCAGTACTTC. Amino acid sequence: CASSQQGRGETQYF.